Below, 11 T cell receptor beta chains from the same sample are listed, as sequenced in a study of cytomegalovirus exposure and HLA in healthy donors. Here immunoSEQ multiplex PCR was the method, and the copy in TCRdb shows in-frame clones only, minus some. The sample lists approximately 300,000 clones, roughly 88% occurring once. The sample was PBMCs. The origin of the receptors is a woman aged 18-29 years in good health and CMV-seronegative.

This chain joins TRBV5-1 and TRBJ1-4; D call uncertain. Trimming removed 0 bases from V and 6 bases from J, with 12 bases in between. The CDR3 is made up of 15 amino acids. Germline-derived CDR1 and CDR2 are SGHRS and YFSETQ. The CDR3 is CASSLAPGEYEKLFF. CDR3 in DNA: TGCGCCAGCAGCTTGGCCCCCGGGGAATATGAAAAACTGTTTTTT.

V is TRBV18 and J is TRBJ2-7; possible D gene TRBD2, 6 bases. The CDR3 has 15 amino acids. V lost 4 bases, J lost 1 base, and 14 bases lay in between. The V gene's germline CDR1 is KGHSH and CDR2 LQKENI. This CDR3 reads CASSLRLESSYEQYF. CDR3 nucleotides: TGTGCCAGCTCACTTAGACTAGAATCGTCCTACGAGCAGTACTTC.

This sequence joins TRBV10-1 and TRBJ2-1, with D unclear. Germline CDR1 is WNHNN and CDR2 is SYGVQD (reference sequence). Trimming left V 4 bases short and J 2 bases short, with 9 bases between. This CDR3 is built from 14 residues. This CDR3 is CASSVLGAYNEQFF. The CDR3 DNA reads TGCGCCAGCAGTGTTCTAGGTGCCTACAATGAGCAGTTCTTC.

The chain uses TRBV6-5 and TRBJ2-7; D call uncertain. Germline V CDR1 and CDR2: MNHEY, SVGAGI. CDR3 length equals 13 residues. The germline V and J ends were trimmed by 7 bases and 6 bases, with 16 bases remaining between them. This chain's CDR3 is CASTPAVSAEQYF. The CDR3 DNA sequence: TGTGCCAGCACCCCCGCGGTCTCCGCCGAGCAGTACTTC.

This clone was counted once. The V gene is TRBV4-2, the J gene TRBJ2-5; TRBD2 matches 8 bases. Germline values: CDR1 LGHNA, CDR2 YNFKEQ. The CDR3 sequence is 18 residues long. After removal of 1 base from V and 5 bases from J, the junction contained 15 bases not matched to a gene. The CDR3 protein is CASSQVLLTSGMGETQYF. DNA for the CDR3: TGTGCCAGCAGCCAAGTTCTATTAACTAGCGGTATGGGGGAGACCCAGTACTTC.

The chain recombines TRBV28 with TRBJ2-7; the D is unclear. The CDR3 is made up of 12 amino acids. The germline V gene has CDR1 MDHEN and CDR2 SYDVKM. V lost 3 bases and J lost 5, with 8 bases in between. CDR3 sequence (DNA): TGTGCCAGCAGTTTGCGACTCGACGAGCAGTACTTC. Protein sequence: CASSLRLDEQYF.

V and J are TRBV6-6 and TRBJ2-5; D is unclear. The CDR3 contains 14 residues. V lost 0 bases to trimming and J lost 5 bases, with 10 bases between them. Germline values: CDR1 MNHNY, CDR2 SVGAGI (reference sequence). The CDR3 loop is CASSYSLVRETQYF. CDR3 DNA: TGTGCCAGCAGTTACTCACTCGTCAGGGAGACCCAGTACTTC.

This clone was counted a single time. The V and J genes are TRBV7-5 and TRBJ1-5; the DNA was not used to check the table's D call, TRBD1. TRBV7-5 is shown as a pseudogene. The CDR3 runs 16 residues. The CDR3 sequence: CARSPGQPNSNQPQHF. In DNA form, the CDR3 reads TGTGCCAGAAGCCCCGGACAGCCGAATAGCAATCAGCCCCAGCATTTT.

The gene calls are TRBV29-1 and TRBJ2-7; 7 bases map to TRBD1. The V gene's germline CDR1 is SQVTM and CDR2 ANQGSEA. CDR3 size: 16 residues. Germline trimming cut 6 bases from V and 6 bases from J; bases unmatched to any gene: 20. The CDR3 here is CSVTTGTETFLVEQYF. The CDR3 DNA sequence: TGCAGCGTAACTACCGGGACAGAAACATTCCTCGTCGAGCAGTACTTC.

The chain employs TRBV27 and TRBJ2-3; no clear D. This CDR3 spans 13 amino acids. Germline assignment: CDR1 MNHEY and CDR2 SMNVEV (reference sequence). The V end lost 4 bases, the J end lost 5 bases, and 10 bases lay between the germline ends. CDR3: CASSSRAGDTQYF. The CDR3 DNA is TGTGCCAGCAGTTCCCGCGCAGGAGATACGCAGTATTTT.

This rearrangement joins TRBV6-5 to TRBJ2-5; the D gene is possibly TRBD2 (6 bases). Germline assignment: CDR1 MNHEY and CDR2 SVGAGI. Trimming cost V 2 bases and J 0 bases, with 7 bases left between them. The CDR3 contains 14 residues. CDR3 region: CASSYTSHQETQYF. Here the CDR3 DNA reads TGTGCCAGCAGTTACACTAGCCACCAAGAGACCCAGTACTTC.